The 6 T cell receptor beta chains in this list originate from one sample, sequenced in a study of OX40 agonist ivuxolimab in advanced cancers. Library creation used the immunoSEQ multiplex PCR assay. TCRdb holds this immuneACCESS table with in-frame rearrangements only. Some clones are missing; in checked studies, unresolved V genes explain under half, and the rest has no known cause. For this sample the table gives roughly 18,000 clones, of which 60% to 80% were detected only once. The ten top clones hold roughly a fifth of the sample. This specimen consisted of CD4+ or CD8+ T cells sorted from blood, obtained in a trial of the OX40 agonist ivuxolimab. These TCRs come from an adult with an advanced solid tumor such as melanoma, head and neck, liver or kidney cancer.

The rearrangement links TRBV27 to TRBJ2-7; the D gene is possibly TRBD1 (5 bases). V shed 5 bases and J shed 1 base, with 15 bases lying between them. Germline V lookup: CDR1 MNHEY, CDR2 SMNVEV (reference sequence). The CDR3 runs 15 residues. In DNA, the CDR3 is TGTGCCAGCAGTAGTAGACAGCCTTCTTCCTACGAGCAGTACTTC. Protein sequence: CASSSRQPSSYEQYF.

The chain recombines TRBV7-2 with TRBJ2-3; D unresolved. The CDR3 is 11 amino acids. Germline CDR1 is SGHTA and CDR2 is FQGNSA. V lost 3 bases, J lost 2 bases, and 0 bases lay in between. CDR3 protein: CASSFTDTQYF. The CDR3 bases are TGTGCCAGCAGCTTCACAGATACGCAGTATTTT.

The gene calls are TRBV27 and TRBJ1-2; TRBD1 is a possible D gene (5 bases). V lost 6 bases, J lost 8 bases, and 19 bases lay in between. Germline V gives CDR1 MNHEY, CDR2 SMNVEV (reference sequence). This CDR3 has 14 amino acids. In DNA form, the CDR3 reads TGTGCCAGCAGGGAAGGTGGTAAGGGGTCGGGCTACACCTTC. Protein: CASREGGKGSGYTF.

This chain connects TRBV28 to TRBJ2-7, with a weak D call TRBD2 (6 bases). CDR1 and CDR2 from the germline V gene are MDHEN and SYDVKM. V gave up 3 bases and J gave up 5 bases, with 11 bases separating them. The CDR3 is made up of 13 amino acids. The CDR3 bases are TGTGCCAGCAGTTTGTTAGGGGAGGACGAGCAGTACTTC. This translates into CASSLLGEDEQYF.

This rearrangement joins TRBV27 to TRBJ2-4; 10 bases agree with TRBD2. V lost 4 bases, J lost 1 base, and 13 bases stayed unmatched. Looked up from germline, CDR1 is MNHEY and CDR2 is SMNVEV (reference sequence). CDR3 length equals 19 residues. The CDR3 DNA follows: TGTGCCAGCAGTTCTAGCGGGAGACCAGGTTTAACGGCCAAAAACATTCAGTACTTC. The encoded protein is CASSSSGRPGLTAKNIQYF.

The chain uses TRBV4-1 and TRBJ2-3, with 8 positions matching TRBD2. V was clipped by 4 bases and J by 3 bases; unmatched bases: 6. The CDR3 runs 15 residues. The V gene's germline CDR1 is MGHRA and CDR2 YSYEKL. CDR3: CASSLTGLDTDTQYF. As DNA, the CDR3 is TGCGCCAGCAGCCTCACGGGACTAGATACAGATACGCAGTATTTT.